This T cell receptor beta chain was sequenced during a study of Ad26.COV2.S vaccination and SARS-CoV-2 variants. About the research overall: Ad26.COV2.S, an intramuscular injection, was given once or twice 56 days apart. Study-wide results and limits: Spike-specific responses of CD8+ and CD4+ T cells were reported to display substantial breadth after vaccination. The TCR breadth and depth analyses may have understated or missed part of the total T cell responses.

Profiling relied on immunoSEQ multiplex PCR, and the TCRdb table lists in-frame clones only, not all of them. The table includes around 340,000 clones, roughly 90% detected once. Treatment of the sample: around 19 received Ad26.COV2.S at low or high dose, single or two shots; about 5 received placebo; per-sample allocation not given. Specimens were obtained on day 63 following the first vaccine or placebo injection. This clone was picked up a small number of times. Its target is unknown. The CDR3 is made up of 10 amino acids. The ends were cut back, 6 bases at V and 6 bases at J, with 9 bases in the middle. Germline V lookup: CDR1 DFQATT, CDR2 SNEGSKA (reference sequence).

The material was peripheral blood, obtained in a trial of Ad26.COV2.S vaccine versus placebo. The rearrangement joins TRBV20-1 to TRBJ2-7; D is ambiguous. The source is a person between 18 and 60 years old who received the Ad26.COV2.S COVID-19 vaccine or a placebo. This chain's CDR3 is CSATTLEQYF. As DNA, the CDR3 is TGCAGTGCCACAACCCTCGAGCAGTACTTC.